This T cell receptor beta chain was recovered during a study of T-cell memory formation after mild COVID-19 (dated by TCRdb to about 2021). Study-wide context: TCR sequence clusters from the two donors were found to be largely donor specific. T-cell clones expanding and contracting after mild COVID-19 in two donors were tracked by longitudinal TCRalpha and TCRbeta repertoire sequencing. The cohort comprised two young, previously healthy adult volunteers, one female and one male. Findings and caveats that apply to the study as a whole: SARS-CoV-2 specificity was not confirmed for the second-wave clones peaking on day 37. Only a couple of mild cases were covered by the study, and larger cohorts that include severe cases with pre-infection samples were considered necessary. Contracting CD4+ clones turned up mainly in the CM and EM memory subsets, whereas EMRA was where CD8+ clones were enriched. Some responding clones were detected in pre-infection memory, which suggested that pre-existing cross-reactive memory T cells had joined the SARS-CoV-2 response. Balanced CD4/CD8 phenotypes were observed for clones contracting from day 15 to 85, whereas a bias towards CD4+ was observed for a second wave of clones expanding from day 15 to 37.

With respect to this clonotype: Its antigen is still unknown. No much larger clonotype is one base removed from it; base qualities were not supplied.

The instrument was an Illumina NovaSeq 6000. TCRalpha and TCRbeta cDNA libraries were constructed by 5'RACE with constant-segment primers, with sample barcodes and unique molecular identifiers being introduced. Trizol reagent was used to extract RNA from every sample. Amplification of the libraries took two PCR steps, and the second step added a second sample barcode plus Illumina TruSeq adapters. Sequencing of libraries was performed on an Illumina NovaSeq with 2 x 150 bp paired-end reads. Concerning the study's data processing: The reads were demultiplexed and collapsed into UMI-guided consensus sequences using migec v1.2.7. Using mixcr v2.1.11, the UMI consensuses were aligned to TRA and TRB V and J templates and assembled into clonotypes. Clonotypes were classified as expanded or contracted when called significant by both edgeR and NoisET, with noise models trained on biological replicates. For edgeR calls, a false discovery rate-adjusted p below 0.01 and a log2 fold-change threshold of 1 were applied. As an exploratory analysis of dynamics, max-normalized trajectories of the 1000 most abundant clonotypes were examined with PCA combined with hierarchical clustering. The CD4 or CD8 phenotype of responding clones was assigned using the separately sequenced CD4+ and CD8+ repertoires. Through fastp at Q25 and MiXCR, TCRdb rebuilt clones from the public reads, retaining in-frame beta chains. Records with the same CDR3 protein are collapsed into one entry carrying the most frequent genes and DNA. V and J calls and clone size were set by TCRdb, not the authors. The table for this sample lists around 300,000 distinct CDR3 sequences; roughly an eighth of them were counted only once. The top ten clonotypes cover 20% to 25% of the sample.

Ficoll-Paque density gradient centrifugation was used to isolate PBMCs. This sequence was found in a young man who had mild COVID-19 (a few samples of this study predate the infection). The sample titles of this study are shuffled in the database, so cell type and time point are left out; the donor was told from shared clones. Sequencing was performed on PBMCs or a T cell subset sorted from them (not recorded which).

The CDR3 reads CSGATASYGYTF. The DNA reads as follows: TGCAGTGGGGCGACAGCCAGCTATGGCTACACCTTC. This sequence uses TRBV20-1 and TRBJ1-2; tentative D gene TRBD1, with 5 bases matching. The CDR3 covers 12 residues, taking in both the cysteine and the phenylalanine. The kept DNA is CDR3 alone, 36 bases in frame from the first base. The CDR1 and CDR2 encoded by the germline V gene (reference sequence) are DFQATT and SNEGSKA. Between the V and J ends, shortened by 7 bases and 4 bases respectively, the junction contains 13 bases.